The entry that follows covers one TCR beta chain sequence. Its matching antigen is unknown. This specimen belongs to a study of long-term antiretroviral therapy in people with HIV. Per germline, CDR1 SGHRS and CDR2 YFSETQ. V lost 3 bases, J lost 2 bases, and 14 bases lay in between. CDR3 length: 15 residues. Study-wide results and caveats: Documentation of ART adherence, viral resistance or therapy changes was absent.

immunoSEQ v3.0 was run at survey level. Sequencing set out to capture about 40,000-55,000 T-cell genomes per sample. Libraries were prepared by immunoSEQ multiplex PCR; TCRdb keeps only in-frame clonotypes and omits some of them. The repertoire holds around 15,000 clones, around 84% seen once, with 8% to 9% in the top ten. The chain recombines TRBV5-1 with TRBJ1-2, with D unclear. The receptor comes from a man aged 18 to 29 with HIV. The specimen comprised unsorted PBMCs, sampled 0.1 years after starting antiretroviral therapy. The CDR3: CASSSTQVANYGYTF. Written as DNA, the CDR3 is TGCGCCAGCAGCTCAACTCAAGTGGCCAACTATGGCTACACCTTC.